One TCR beta chain is described in this entry. Its antigen is still unknown. Base qualities are missing; no much larger clone stands one base away. The sample originates from a study of graft-versus-host responses after intestinal transplantation listed by TCRdb under 2021. Broadly, across the study: The transplants that recipients received were multivisceral, liver-intestinal, or isolated intestinal. All recipients received anti-thymocyte globulin induction followed by maintenance tacrolimus and steroids for about three years. Graft-versus-host and host-versus-graft alloreactive T cell clones were tracked in the graft, circulation and bone marrow after intestinal transplantation using bulk TCR-beta CDR3 sequencing. Alloreactive clones were identified by sequencing pre-transplant mixed lymphocyte reaction products and comparing them with unstimulated pre-transplant donor and recipient T cells. The cohort enrolled under 25 intestinal transplant recipients including one retransplant, and a few patients lacking pretransplant specimens were excluded. Donor T cell macrochimerism was defined as a peak of at least 4% donor T cells among recipient peripheral blood mononuclear cells. Rather than going through the commercial service, samples from three later patients were sequenced in-house on an Illumina MiSeq and processed with MiXCR. Here is what the overall study found, with its caveats: The relatively low number and heterogeneity of intestinal transplant patients limited the conclusions. Peak levels of circulating GvH clones were associated with declines in HvG clones early after transplant. Patients with donor T cell macrochimerism had high GvH to HvG T cell clonal ratios in their allografts. GvH clones were detected in recipient bone marrow, and some of these GvH clones were observed earlier in ileal mucosa or blood, consistent with an intestinal mucosal origin.

The time point label of this sample denotes: cells obtained before transplantation from donor or recipient. CD3+CD4+ and CD3+CD8+ populations were FACS-sorted from unstimulated pre-transplant donor and recipient cells taken from spleen or lymph nodes. Including the terminal cysteine and phenylalanine, the CDR3 comprises 13 residues. Solely the CDR3 DNA is kept, with 39 bases framed from the first base. For this chain, trimming is 8 bases at the V end and 6 bases at the J end, and the number of junction bases without a gene match is 7. CDR1 SGHTA and CDR2 FQGNSA are derived from the germline V gene. Libraries came from the immunoSEQ multiplex PCR assay. In most patients, genomic DNA was isolated using the Qiagen DNeasy Blood and Tissue Kit and sent frozen to Adaptive Biotechnologies for TCR sequencing. High-throughput TCR-beta CDR3 sequencing of genomic DNA from most patients was performed by Adaptive Biotechnologies. The original pipeline was this. Adaptive's ImmunoSEQ software supplied the TCR sequencing data for 18 patients, while MiXCR and VDJtools were used to process a few other patients. To correct CD4 versus CD8 sorting errors, any sequence found in both subsets at a frequency ratio below 5:1 was removed. Because the origin of CDR3 nucleotide sequences shared between donor and recipient could not be assigned, those sequences were removed. At least 2-fold expansion over unstimulated cells and a minimum CFSE-low frequency of 0.002% (template counts) or 0.001% (read counts) were required for clones to be classified as alloreactive. A clone was considered mappable if detected in the sequenced pre-transplant spleen, lymph node, or MLR CFSE-low populations of the donor or recipient. Cumulative frequency of alloreactive clones was calculated as a percentage of all sequences weighted by copy number. The source is immuneACCESS, and TCRdb retained only in-frame sequences with V and J called. Part of the clones is not carried over; for the studies checked, unresolved V genes explain less than half of this, and the remainder is unexplained. That table is the source of V, J and clone size, and D and trimming were worked out from the DNA. The sample table contains about 89,000 clones; only one count was recorded for about nine tenths of them. Approximately 0.096% of the sample is in the top ten clones.

This TCR was recovered from a human donor who received an intestinal transplant. The chain is assembled from TRBV7-2 and TRBJ2-3, with 8 central nucleotides matching TRBD2. The source material was unstimulated CD4+ T cells sorted from spleen or lymph node cells, sampled before intestinal transplant. CDR3 protein: CASSGGGPDTQYF. In nucleotide form, the sequence is TGTGCCAGCTCCGGGGGGGGGCCCGATACGCAGTATTTT.